This is a list of T cell receptor beta chains from one sample in a study of cytomegalovirus exposure and HLA in healthy donors. Sequenced by immunoSEQ multiplex PCR; TCRdb stores in-frame clones only, minus some. The sample records 85,000 to 120,000 clones, roughly 77% being singletons. Sequencing used PBMCs. The receptors were sampled from a man in his forties or fifties in good health and CMV-seronegative. CDR3s include the opening cysteine and the closing phenylalanine or tryptophan. Fields, in order: J gene, D gene, V gene, clone size, CDR3 protein, CDR3 DNA. A D gene is named only where the DNA matches it firmly. Expanded clones are given a class, and other clones once, few, many or no size at all.

j_call: TRBJ2-2
d_call: TRBD2
v_call: TRBV15
clone_size: once
cdr3_aa: CATRLAVNTGELFF
cdr3_nt: TGTGCCACCAGACTAGCGGTGAACACCGGGGAGCTGTTTTTT

j_call: TRBJ2-2
d_call: TRBD2
v_call: TRBV10-3
clone_size: -
cdr3_aa: CAISELAANTGELFF
cdr3_nt: TGTGCCATCAGTGAACTAGCGGCCAACACCGGGGAGCTGTTTTTT

j_call: TRBJ2-7
d_call: TRBD2
v_call: TRBV6-1
clone_size: -
cdr3_aa: CASRWGGTYEQYF
cdr3_nt: TGTGCCAGCAGGTGGGGAGGGACCTACGAGCAGTACTTC

j_call: TRBJ2-5
d_call: TRBD2
v_call: TRBV9
clone_size: -
cdr3_aa: CASSPRGSSGGAVETQYF
cdr3_nt: TGTGCCAGCAGCCCCCGTGGGTCTAGCGGGGGGGCCGTAGAGACCCAGTACTTC

j_call: TRBJ1-1
d_call: -
v_call: TRBV5-4
clone_size: -
cdr3_aa: CASSLDTGRTNTEAFF
cdr3_nt: TGTGCCAGCAGCTTGGACACGGGGAGAACGAACACTGAAGCTTTCTTT

j_call: TRBJ2-5
d_call: -
v_call: TRBV6-5
clone_size: -
cdr3_aa: CASSYSGFGAGETQYF
cdr3_nt: TGTGCCAGCAGTTACTCTGGGTTTGGGGCTGGGGAGACCCAGTACTTC

j_call: TRBJ1-5
d_call: -
v_call: TRBV2
clone_size: -
cdr3_aa: CASSEASGGNQPQHF
cdr3_nt: TGTGCCAGCAGTGAAGCGAGCGGGGGAAATCAGCCCCAGCATTTT

j_call: TRBJ2-5
d_call: TRBD2
v_call: TRBV5-1
clone_size: -
cdr3_aa: CASSLGGFSGDQETQYF
cdr3_nt: TGCGCCAGCAGCTTGGGGGGTTTTAGCGGGGACCAAGAGACCCAGTACTTC

j_call: TRBJ1-2
d_call: TRBD1
v_call: TRBV19
clone_size: -
cdr3_aa: CASSVQGAGFGYTF
cdr3_nt: TGTGCCAGTAGTGTACAGGGGGCAGGTTTCGGCTACACCTTC

j_call: TRBJ2-4
d_call: -
v_call: TRBV19
clone_size: -
cdr3_aa: CASSPSTVGAVAKNIQYF
cdr3_nt: TGTGCCAGTAGTCCGTCGACAGTTGGGGCAGTAGCCAAAAACATTCAGTACTTC

j_call: TRBJ1-1
d_call: -
v_call: TRBV18
clone_size: -
cdr3_aa: CASSPRGGNTEAFF
cdr3_nt: TGTGCCAGCTCACCGAGGGGGGGGAACACTGAAGCTTTCTTT

j_call: TRBJ1-2
d_call: -
v_call: TRBV7-3
clone_size: -
cdr3_aa: CASSSQGGGGGYGYTF
cdr3_nt: TGTGCCAGCAGCTCCCAAGGGGGGGGAGGAGGCTATGGCTACACCTTC

j_call: TRBJ2-1
d_call: TRBD1
v_call: TRBV5-1
clone_size: few
cdr3_aa: CASSLSQDRAVDEQFF
cdr3_nt: TGCGCCAGCAGCTTGAGTCAGGACAGGGCGGTCGATGAGCAGTTCTTC

j_call: TRBJ1-1
d_call: -
v_call: TRBV10-3
clone_size: -
cdr3_aa: CAITLNGDTEVFF
cdr3_nt: TGTGCCATCACTTTAAACGGTGACACTGAAGTTTTCTTT

j_call: TRBJ1-6
d_call: -
v_call: TRBV18
clone_size: -
cdr3_aa: CASSPRDTNSPLHF
cdr3_nt: TGTGCCAGCTCACCTCGGGACACAAATTCACCCCTCCACTTT

j_call: TRBJ1-2
d_call: -
v_call: TRBV4-1
clone_size: -
cdr3_aa: CASSQDQQAPYGYTF
cdr3_nt: TGCGCCAGCAGCCAAGATCAGCAGGCCCCCTATGGCTACACCTTC

j_call: TRBJ2-5
d_call: TRBD2
v_call: TRBV6-1
clone_size: -
cdr3_aa: CASSEAGAGQETQYF
cdr3_nt: TGTGCCAGCAGTGAAGCGGGAGCGGGGCAAGAGACCCAGTACTTC

j_call: TRBJ2-2
d_call: TRBD2
v_call: TRBV11-2
clone_size: -
cdr3_aa: CASRGGGTNTGELFF
cdr3_nt: TGTGCCAGCAGGGGCGGGGGGACGAACACCGGGGAGCTGTTTTTT

j_call: TRBJ2-6
d_call: -
v_call: TRBV6-1
clone_size: -
cdr3_aa: CAGSAGGSGANVLTF
cdr3_nt: TGTGCCGGCAGTGCCGGGGGCTCTGGGGCCAACGTCCTGACTTTC

j_call: TRBJ2-5
d_call: TRBD2
v_call: TRBV5-1
clone_size: -
cdr3_aa: CASSLGAGGGETQYF
cdr3_nt: TGCGCCAGCAGCTTGGGAGCGGGGGGAGGAGAGACCCAGTACTTC

j_call: TRBJ2-3
d_call: -
v_call: TRBV11-2
clone_size: -
cdr3_aa: CASRTGTRKADTQYF
cdr3_nt: TGTGCCAGCAGAACCGGGACTCGAAAAGCAGATACGCAGTATTTT

j_call: TRBJ2-6
d_call: TRBD1
v_call: TRBV7-3
clone_size: -
cdr3_aa: CASSLDRAVSGANVLTF
cdr3_nt: TGTGCCAGCAGTTTGGACAGGGCGGTATCTGGGGCCAACGTCCTGACTTTC

j_call: TRBJ1-2
d_call: TRBD1
v_call: TRBV7-8
clone_size: few
cdr3_aa: CASSSSLTGALYYGYTF
cdr3_nt: TGTGCCAGCAGCTCCTCCCTGACAGGGGCCTTATACTATGGCTACACCTTC

j_call: TRBJ1-2
d_call: -
v_call: TRBV2
clone_size: -
cdr3_aa: CASIQGEGGYGYTF
cdr3_nt: TGTGCCAGCATTCAGGGTGAAGGTGGCTATGGCTACACCTTC

j_call: TRBJ2-2
d_call: TRBD2
v_call: TRBV7-2
clone_size: -
cdr3_aa: CASSLRLAGGPGELFF
cdr3_nt: TGTGCCAGCAGCCTAAGACTAGCGGGGGGGCCCGGGGAGCTGTTTTTT

j_call: TRBJ1-2
d_call: -
v_call: TRBV11-2
clone_size: once
cdr3_aa: CASSSLAGGKLYDYGYTF
cdr3_nt: TGTGCCAGCAGCTCCCTCGCGGGGGGAAAACTTTACGACTATGGCTACACCTTC

j_call: TRBJ2-5
d_call: TRBD2
v_call: TRBV27
clone_size: once
cdr3_aa: CASSPGTSGETQYF
cdr3_nt: TGTGCCAGCAGTCCAGGGACTAGCGGAGAGACCCAGTACTTC

j_call: TRBJ2-7
d_call: -
v_call: TRBV7-9
clone_size: few
cdr3_aa: CSSSFSSYEQYF
cdr3_nt: TGTTCCAGCAGCTTCTCCTCCTACGAGCAGTACTTC

j_call: TRBJ2-6
d_call: TRBD2
v_call: TRBV19
clone_size: -
cdr3_aa: CASSKWEGTGANVLTF
cdr3_nt: TGTGCCAGTAGTAAATGGGAGGGTACTGGGGCCAACGTCCTGACTTTC

j_call: TRBJ2-2
d_call: TRBD2
v_call: TRBV27
clone_size: -
cdr3_aa: CASRLGTSGGTNTGELFF
cdr3_nt: TGTGCCAGCAGGCTCGGGACTAGCGGGGGGACGAACACCGGGGAGCTGTTTTTT

j_call: TRBJ2-2
d_call: TRBD2
v_call: TRBV10-2
clone_size: -
cdr3_aa: CASTSGGAWTGELFF
cdr3_nt: TGCGCCAGCACCAGCGGGGGGGCCTGGACCGGGGAGCTGTTTTTT

j_call: TRBJ1-1
d_call: -
v_call: TRBV7-9
clone_size: few
cdr3_aa: CASSLGNQGAEAFF
cdr3_nt: TGTGCCAGCAGCTTAGGGAACCAGGGTGCTGAAGCTTTCTTT

j_call: TRBJ2-7
d_call: TRBD1
v_call: TRBV6-7
clone_size: -
cdr3_aa: CASNTGTGIIYEQYF
cdr3_nt: TGTGCCAGCAACACCGGGACAGGGATAATTTACGAGCAGTACTTC

j_call: TRBJ2-1
d_call: TRBD2
v_call: TRBV4-2
clone_size: -
cdr3_aa: CASSQAVVAGGYNEQFF
cdr3_nt: TGTGCCAGCAGCCAAGCAGTGGTGGCGGGGGGGTACAATGAGCAGTTCTTC

j_call: TRBJ2-7
d_call: -
v_call: TRBV18
clone_size: -
cdr3_aa: CASSPQDEQYF
cdr3_nt: TGTGCCAGCTCACCCCAGGACGAGCAGTACTTC

j_call: TRBJ2-5
d_call: TRBD1
v_call: TRBV27
clone_size: -
cdr3_aa: CASSPNRGRVETQYF
cdr3_nt: TGTGCCAGCAGTCCAAACAGGGGGCGAGTGGAGACCCAGTACTTC

j_call: TRBJ2-7
d_call: TRBD1
v_call: TRBV15
clone_size: -
cdr3_aa: CATSRAGTGSHEQYF
cdr3_nt: TGTGCCACCAGCAGAGCGGGGACAGGGTCCCACGAGCAGTACTTC

j_call: TRBJ2-7
d_call: TRBD2
v_call: TRBV2
clone_size: -
cdr3_aa: CASSVKSGGAGEQYF
cdr3_nt: TGTGCCAGCAGCGTCAAAAGCGGGGGGGCCGGCGAGCAGTACTTC

j_call: TRBJ1-1
d_call: TRBD1
v_call: TRBV7-2
clone_size: few
cdr3_aa: CASSPGQVMNTEAFF
cdr3_nt: TGTGCCAGCAGCCCTGGACAGGTGATGAACACTGAAGCTTTCTTT

j_call: TRBJ2-3
d_call: -
v_call: TRBV20-1
clone_size: few
cdr3_aa: CSANRLDTQYF
cdr3_nt: TGCAGTGCAAATAGATTGGATACGCAGTATTTT

j_call: TRBJ2-2
d_call: -
v_call: TRBV7-8
clone_size: -
cdr3_aa: CASSLGTVTGELFF
cdr3_nt: TGTGCCAGCAGCTTAGGTACAGTCACCGGGGAGCTGTTTTTT